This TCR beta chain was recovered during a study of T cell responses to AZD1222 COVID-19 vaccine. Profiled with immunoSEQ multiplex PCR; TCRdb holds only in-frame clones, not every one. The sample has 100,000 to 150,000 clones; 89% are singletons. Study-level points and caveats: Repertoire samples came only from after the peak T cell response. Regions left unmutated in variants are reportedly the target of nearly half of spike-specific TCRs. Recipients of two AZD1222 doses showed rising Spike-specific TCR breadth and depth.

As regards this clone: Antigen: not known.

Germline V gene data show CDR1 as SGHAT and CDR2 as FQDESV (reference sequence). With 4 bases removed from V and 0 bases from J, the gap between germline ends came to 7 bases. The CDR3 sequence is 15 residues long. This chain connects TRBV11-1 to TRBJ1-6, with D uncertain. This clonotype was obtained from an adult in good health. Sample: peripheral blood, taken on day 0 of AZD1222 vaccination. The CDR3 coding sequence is TGTGCCAGCAGCTCCGGGAGCTCCTATAATTCACCCCTCCACTTT. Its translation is CASSSGSSYNSPLHF.